Following are 11 T cell receptor beta chains from one sample sequenced in a study of Graves' ophthalmopathy and Graves' hyperthyroidism. RNA transcripts served as template for amplifying TCR beta CDR3 sequences. HTBI-primed RT-PCR formed the first round, and a multiplex PCR formed the second. TCRdb processed the multiplex PCR reads anew with MiXCR; each CDR3 protein has one entry. This table holds under 350,000 distinct CDR3 sequences, 17% found once. Sequencing used peripheral blood. These receptors all stem from an adult man with Graves' ophthalmopathy.

V gene TRBV15 combines with J gene TRBJ2-7; no clear D. CDR1 is LNHNV, CDR2 YYDKDF, per germline (reference sequence). The CDR3 is 16 residues long. Between the trimmed V and J ends, which lost 3 bases and 5 bases, there was a span of 20 bases. The CDR3 DNA sequence: TGTGCCACCAGCAGCGGTACCTGGCGCGCTTCTAACGAGCAGTACTTC. Translation: CATSSGTWRASNEQYF.

This chain uses TRBV29-1 with TRBJ2-7; no clear D gene. Trimming removed 4 bases from V and 2 bases from J, with 9 bases in between. Looked up from germline, CDR1 is SQVTM and CDR2 is ANQGSEA. The CDR3 is made up of 12 amino acids. In nucleotides, the CDR3 is TGCAGCGTTGGGACGTCAACCTACGAGCAGTACTTC. Its translation: CSVGTSTYEQYF.

A few counts support this clonotype. The rearrangement uses TRBV24-1 and TRBJ2-2, with 13 positions matching TRBD2. The CDR3 consists of 16 residues. Germline V gives CDR1 KGHDR, CDR2 SFDVKD. Unmatched junction bases numbered 7, after V lost 7 bases and J lost 6 bases. The CDR3 DNA follows: TGTGCCACCAGCGATAGGACTAGCGGGAGATCCGGGGAGCTGTTTTTT. Translating it yields CATSDRTSGRSGELFF.

This clonotype appeared many times. J is TRBJ1-5 and V is TRBV19; D uncertain. V gave up 5 bases and J gave up 5 bases, with 7 bases separating them. The germline gives CDR1 LNHDA, CDR2 SQIVND (reference sequence). The CDR3 extends over 12 amino acids. The CDR3 sequence is CASSLVHQPQHF. CDR3 nucleotides: TGTGCCAGTAGTCTGGTGCATCAGCCCCAGCATTTT.

V is TRBV20-1 and J is TRBJ2-7; TRBD2 agrees at 10 bases. J was trimmed by 6 bases and V by 6 bases; bases with no gene match: 17. The CDR3 is 16 amino acids. The germline V gene encodes CDR1 DFQATT and CDR2 SNEGSKA (reference sequence). Here the CDR3 reads CSASASGRLSKSEQYF. CDR3 coding DNA: TGCAGTGCATCCGCTAGCGGGAGACTTTCGAAGAGCGAGCAGTACTTC.

At least ten counts were recorded for this clonotype. The chain joins TRBV7-8 to TRBJ2-7; perhaps TRBD2 as D (7 bases). Germline lookup yields CDR1 SGHVS and CDR2 FQNEAQ. This CDR3 has 16 amino acids. Trimming pared 4 bases from V and 3 bases from J, leaving 19 bases between. The CDR3 sequence: CASSSAVRGTLYEQYF. CDR3 in DNA: TGTGCCAGCAGCTCTGCCGTGCGGGGGACACTCTACGAGCAGTACTTC.

V gene TRBV28 combines with J gene TRBJ2-5, with D possibly matching TRBD1 (6 bases). Trimming stripped 5 bases from V and 1 base from J, with 14 bases between. Germline loops: CDR1 MDHEN, CDR2 SYDVKM. This CDR3 region has 15 residues. This chain's CDR3 is CASSIPGQLQETQYF. Here the CDR3 DNA reads TGTGCCAGCAGTATACCGGGACAACTCCAAGAGACCCAGTACTTC.

This clonotype was seen many times. V and J are TRBV7-9 and TRBJ2-2; D is ambiguous. The V gene lost 4 bases and the J gene lost 7 bases, with 10 bases spanning the gap. Germline V gene lookup returns CDR1 SEHNR and CDR2 FQNEAQ (reference sequence). The CDR3 consists of 13 residues. CDR3 DNA sequence: TGTGCCAGCAGCTCGCCAGCCGGCGGGGAGCTGTTTTTT. It is translated as CASSSPAGGELFF.

This clonotype was detected many times. The chain joins TRBV7-2 to TRBJ2-2; D perhaps matches TRBD2 (6 bases). CDR3 length: 15 amino acids. The germline V and J ends were trimmed by 4 bases and 4 bases, with 13 bases remaining between them. Germline loops: CDR1 SGHTA, CDR2 FQGNSA. In nucleotides, the CDR3 is TGTGCCAGCAGCTACTTACTAGCTGGCACCGGGGAGCTGTTTTTT. Amino acid sequence: CASSYLLAGTGELFF.

The table lists this clonotype with many counts. The chain recombines TRBV12-5 with TRBJ2-7, with 8 nucleotides matching TRBD1. The CDR3 runs 13 residues. Looked up from germline, CDR1 is LGHNT and CDR2 is FRNRAP. Trimming cost V 11 bases and J 3 bases; bases outside gene matches: 9. The CDR3 region has the DNA TGTGCTCCTTCCCGGACAGGGCGCTACGAGCAGTACTTC. It specifies CAPSRTGRYEQYF.

This clonotype was counted at least ten times. The chain has TRBV10-3 and TRBJ2-5, with 7 bases fitting TRBD2. Losses at the gene ends were 6 bases for V and 1 base for J; bases not matched to a gene: 5. CDR1 is ENHRY and CDR2 is SYGVKD in the germline V gene. The CDR3 spans 14 residues. For the CDR3, the DNA is TGTGCCATCAGCCAAGGGACTACCCAAGAGACCCAGTACTTC. This translates into CAISQGTTQETQYF.